This T cell receptor (beta chain) was identified during a study of blood T cell repertoires in COVID-19. Study-level background: COVID-19 samples collected from the United States, Italy and Spain covered acute and convalescent phases.

Profiling relied on immunoSEQ multiplex PCR, and the TCRdb table lists in-frame clones only, not all of them. The table records 250,000 to 300,000 clones, about four fifths of them present only once. V shed 6 bases and J shed 1 base, with 9 bases lying between them. From germline, CDR1 is LNHDA and CDR2 SQIVND (reference sequence). The CDR3 runs to 13 residues. This clonotype was sampled from a woman aged 60-75 years with active or convalescent COVID-19. The sequencing sample was made of peripheral blood. J is TRBJ1-1 and V is TRBV19; possibly TRBD1 for D (6 bases). CDR3 sequence reads: CASRPTGNTEAFF. Here the CDR3 DNA reads TGTGCCAGTAGGCCGACAGGGAACACTGAAGCTTTCTTT.